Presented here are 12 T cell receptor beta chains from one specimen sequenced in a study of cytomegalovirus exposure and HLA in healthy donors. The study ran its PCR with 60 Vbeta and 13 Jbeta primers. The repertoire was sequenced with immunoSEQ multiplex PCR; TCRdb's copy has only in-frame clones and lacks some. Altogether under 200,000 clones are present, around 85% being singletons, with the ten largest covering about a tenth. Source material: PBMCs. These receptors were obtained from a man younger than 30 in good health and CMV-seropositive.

CDR3 sequence (DNA): TGTGCCAGCAGCCCGGACCGGGACATTTACGAGCAGTACTTC. This encodes CASSPDRDIYEQYF. J is TRBJ2-7 and V is TRBV2, with D tentatively TRBD1 (6 bases). Per germline, CDR1 SNHLY and CDR2 FYNNEI. The CDR3 sequence is 14 residues long. The V end lost 6 bases, the J end lost 4 bases, and 16 bases lay between the germline ends.

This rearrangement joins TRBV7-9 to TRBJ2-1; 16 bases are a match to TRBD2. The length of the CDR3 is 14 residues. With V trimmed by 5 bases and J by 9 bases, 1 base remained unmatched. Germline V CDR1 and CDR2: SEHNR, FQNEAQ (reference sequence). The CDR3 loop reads CASSGTSGGVEQFF. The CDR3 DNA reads TGTGCCAGCAGCGGGACTAGCGGGGGGGTTGAGCAGTTCTTC.

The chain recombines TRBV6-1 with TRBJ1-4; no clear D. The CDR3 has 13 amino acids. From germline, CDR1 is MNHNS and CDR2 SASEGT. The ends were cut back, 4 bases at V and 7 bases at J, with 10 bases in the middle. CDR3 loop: CASSARRAEKLFF. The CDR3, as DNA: TGTGCCAGCAGTGCCAGGCGTGCTGAAAAACTGTTTTTT.

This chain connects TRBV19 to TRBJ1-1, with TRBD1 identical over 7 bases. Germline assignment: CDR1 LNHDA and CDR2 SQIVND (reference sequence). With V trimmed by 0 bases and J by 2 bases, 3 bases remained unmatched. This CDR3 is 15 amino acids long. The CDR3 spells CASSIDRDRNTEAFF. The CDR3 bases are TGTGCCAGTAGTATAGATCGGGACAGAAACACTGAAGCTTTCTTT.

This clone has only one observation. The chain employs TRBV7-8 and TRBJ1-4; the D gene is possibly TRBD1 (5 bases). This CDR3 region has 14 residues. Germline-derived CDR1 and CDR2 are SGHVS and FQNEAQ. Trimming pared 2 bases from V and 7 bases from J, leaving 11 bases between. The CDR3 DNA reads TGTGCCAGCAGCTTACGGACATCGGGTGAAAAACTGTTTTTT. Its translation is CASSLRTSGEKLFF.

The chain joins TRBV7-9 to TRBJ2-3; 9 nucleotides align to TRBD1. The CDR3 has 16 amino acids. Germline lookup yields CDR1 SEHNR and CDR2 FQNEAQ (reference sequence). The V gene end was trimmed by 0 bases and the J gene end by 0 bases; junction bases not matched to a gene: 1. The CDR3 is CASSLAGTGSTDTQYF. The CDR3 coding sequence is TGTGCCAGCAGCTTAGCAGGGACAGGGAGCACAGATACGCAGTATTTT.

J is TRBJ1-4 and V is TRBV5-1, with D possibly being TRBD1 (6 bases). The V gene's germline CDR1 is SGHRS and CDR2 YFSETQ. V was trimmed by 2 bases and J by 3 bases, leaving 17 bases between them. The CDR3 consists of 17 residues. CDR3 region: CASSLQGLGAANEKLFF. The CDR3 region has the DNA TGCGCCAGCAGCTTACAGGGTCTCGGCGCGGCTAATGAAAAACTGTTTTTT.

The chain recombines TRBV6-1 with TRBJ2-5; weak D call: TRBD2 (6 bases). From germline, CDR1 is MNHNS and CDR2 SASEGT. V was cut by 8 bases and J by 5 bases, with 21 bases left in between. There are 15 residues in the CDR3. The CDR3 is CASERSSGDLETQYF. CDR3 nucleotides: TGTGCCAGCGAACGATCTTCGGGGGACCTGGAGACCCAGTACTTC.

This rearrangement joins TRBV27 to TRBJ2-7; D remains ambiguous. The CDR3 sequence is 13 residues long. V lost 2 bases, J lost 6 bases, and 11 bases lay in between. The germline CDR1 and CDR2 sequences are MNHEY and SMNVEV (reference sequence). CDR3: CASSLAGYSEQYF. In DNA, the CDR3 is TGTGCCAGCAGTTTAGCCGGGTATAGCGAGCAGTACTTC.

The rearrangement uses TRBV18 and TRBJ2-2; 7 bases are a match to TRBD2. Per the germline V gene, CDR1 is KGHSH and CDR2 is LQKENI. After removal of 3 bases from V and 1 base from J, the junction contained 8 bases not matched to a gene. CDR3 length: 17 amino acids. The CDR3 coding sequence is TGTGCCAGCTCACCCCCCGGGACTACTAAGAACACCGGGGAGCTGTTTTTT. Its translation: CASSPPGTTKNTGELFF.

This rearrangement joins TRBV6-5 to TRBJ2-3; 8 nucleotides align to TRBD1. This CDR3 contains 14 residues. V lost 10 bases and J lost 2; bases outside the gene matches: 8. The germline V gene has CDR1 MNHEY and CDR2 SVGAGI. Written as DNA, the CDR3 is TGTGCCACGGAGACAGGGGATCTCACAGATACGCAGTATTTT. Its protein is CATETGDLTDTQYF.

CDR3 sequence: CASRGHGLGDTIYF. CDR3 sequence (DNA): TGTGCCAGCAGGGGACACGGCCTCGGGGACACCATATATTTT. The chain is built from TRBV6-6 and TRBJ1-3; D may be TRBD1 (6 bases). The CDR3 is 14 amino acids. V was trimmed by 6 bases and J by 8 bases, leaving 17 bases between them. Germline CDR1 is MNHNY and CDR2 is SVGAGI (reference sequence).